Listed below are T cell receptor beta chains from one sample, sequenced in a study of shared clonotypes between healthy human individuals. The method was immunoSEQ multiplex PCR; TCRdb's version includes in-frame clones alone and lacks a portion of them. The repertoire includes about 1.4 million clones, roughly 96% of them detected once, and approximately 1% sits in the top ten. The source material was naive CD4+ T cells sorted from blood. Every receptor here comes from a man aged 30 to 45 in good health. Both conserved end residues are part of each CDR3. The D gene is left open where the match is weak. Clone size, where shown, is once, few, many, or a class for clones that have expanded.

cdr3_aa	cdr3_nt	j_call	d_call	clone_size	v_call
CASSLRLGGLETQYF	TGCGCCAGCAGCTTGCGTCTGGGGGGTTTGGAGACCCAGTACTTC	TRBJ2-5	-	once	TRBV5-1
CASSTPGSGANVLTF	TGTGCCAGCAGCACCCCAGGCTCTGGGGCCAACGTCCTGACTTTC	TRBJ2-6	-	-	TRBV9
CASSVDPRNSYEQYF	TGTGCCAGCAGCGTAGACCCCAGGAACTCCTACGAGCAGTACTTC	TRBJ2-7	-	-	TRBV9
CASSSLQGAVHYGYTF	TGCGCCAGCAGCAGCCTCCAGGGGGCGGTACACTATGGCTACACCTTC	TRBJ1-2	TRBD1	-	TRBV5-1
CASSFSPGGPRETQYF	TGCGCCAGCAGCTTTAGTCCGGGAGGGCCTCGAGAGACCCAGTACTTC	TRBJ2-5	TRBD2	-	TRBV5-1
CASSHGPSNQPQHF	TGTGCCAGTAGCCACGGACCCAGCAATCAGCCCCAGCATTTT	TRBJ1-5	-	-	TRBV19
CASSQALFDRGQEAFF	TGCGCCAGCAGCCAAGCCCTCTTCGACAGGGGGCAAGAAGCTTTCTTT	TRBJ1-1	TRBD1	-	TRBV4-3
CASSPGLAGYNEQFF	TGTGCCAGCAGCCCTGGACTAGCGGGGTACAATGAGCAGTTCTTC	TRBJ2-1	TRBD2	-	TRBV7-2
CASRRTGANRSGDEQYF	TGTGCCAGCCGGCGGACAGGGGCCAATCGCTCGGGGGACGAGCAGTACTTC	TRBJ2-7	TRBD1	-	TRBV2
CASSLVGRGRQETQYF	TGCGCCAGCAGCTTGGTGGGCCGGGGTCGACAAGAGACCCAGTACTTC	TRBJ2-5	-	-	TRBV5-1
CATSDGLVPTDTQYF	TGTGCCACCAGCGACGGACTCGTCCCCACAGATACGCAGTATTTT	TRBJ2-3	-	-	TRBV15